The 3 T cell receptor beta chains in this list originate from one sample, sequenced in a study of T-cell reconstitution after alpha-beta-depleted transplantation in children. Preparation of the TCRbeta library used unique molecular identifiers. In TCRdb, the PCR reads were re-called with MiXCR into one record per CDR3 protein. Of a few hundred thousand distinct CDR3 sequences listed, 13% are singletons. The sample in question was PBMCs, mostly from graft donor cells, obtained 360 days after TCRalphabeta/CD19-depleted stem cell transplant. All receptors derive from a male patient younger than 18 who had a stem cell transplant for acute myeloid leukemia, so the T cells may come from the graft donor.

The gene calls are TRBV29-1 and TRBJ2-2; D may correspond to TRBD1 or TRBD2 (5 bases each). V lost 4 bases to trimming and J lost 8 bases, with 14 bases between them. In germline, CDR1 is SQVTM, CDR2 ANQGSEA. The CDR3 consists of 13 residues. Here the CDR3 reads CSVASPGRGELFF. The CDR3 nucleotides are TGCAGCGTTGCCTCACCGGGACGGGGGGAGCTGTTTTTT.

Ten or more counts support this clonotype. The genes are TRBV12-3 or TRBV12-4 and TRBJ2-7; 9 positions match TRBD1. The CDR3 is 14 residues long. With V trimmed by 4 bases and J by 6 bases, 7 bases remained unmatched. CDR3 loop: CASSYYRGRGEQYF. As DNA, the CDR3 is TGTGCCAGCAGTTATTACAGGGGGCGAGGCGAGCAGTACTTC.

V usage is TRBV27 and J usage is TRBJ2-4, with TRBD2 matching 11 bases. Looked up from germline, CDR1 is MNHEY and CDR2 is SMNVEV (reference sequence). This CDR3 comprises 15 residues. V gave up 7 bases and J gave up 3 bases; unmatched junction bases: 5. The DNA of the CDR3 is TGTGCCAGCACCGCCGGGACTAGCGGCAAAAACATTCAGTACTTC. Protein sequence: CASTAGTSGKNIQYF.